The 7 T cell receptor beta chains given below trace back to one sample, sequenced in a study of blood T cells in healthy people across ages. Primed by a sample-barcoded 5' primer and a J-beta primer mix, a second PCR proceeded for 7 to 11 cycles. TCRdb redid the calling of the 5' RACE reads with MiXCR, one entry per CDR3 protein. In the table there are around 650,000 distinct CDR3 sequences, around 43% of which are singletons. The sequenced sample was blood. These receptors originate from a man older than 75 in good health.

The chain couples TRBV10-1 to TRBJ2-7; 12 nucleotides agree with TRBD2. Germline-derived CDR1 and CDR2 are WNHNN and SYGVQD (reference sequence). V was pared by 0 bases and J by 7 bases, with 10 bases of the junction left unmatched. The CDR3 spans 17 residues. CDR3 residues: CASSESRPSGRGWEQYF. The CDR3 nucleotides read TGCGCCAGCAGTGAGTCGAGGCCTAGCGGGAGGGGCTGGGAGCAGTACTTC.

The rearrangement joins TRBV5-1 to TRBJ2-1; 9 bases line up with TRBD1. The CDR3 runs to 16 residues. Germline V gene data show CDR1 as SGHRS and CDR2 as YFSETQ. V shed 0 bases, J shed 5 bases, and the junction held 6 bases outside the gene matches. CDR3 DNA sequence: TGCGCCAGCAGCTTGGCCGGGACAGGGATAAACAATGAGCAGTTCTTC. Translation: CASSLAGTGINNEQFF.

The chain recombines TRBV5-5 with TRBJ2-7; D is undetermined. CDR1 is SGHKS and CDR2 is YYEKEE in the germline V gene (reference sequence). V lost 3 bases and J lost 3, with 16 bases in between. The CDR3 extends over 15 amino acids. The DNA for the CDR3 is TGTGCCAGCAGCTCTCTAGGGCGAGGTGGCTACGAGCAGTACTTC. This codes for CASSSLGRGGYEQYF.

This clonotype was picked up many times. The CDR3 sequence: CASSPTPGANVLTF. CDR3 in DNA: TGTGCCAGCAGCCCGACACCTGGGGCCAACGTCCTGACTTTC. The rearrangement links TRBV7-3 to TRBJ2-6; D not certain. Germline CDR1 is SGHTA and CDR2 is FQGTGA. The CDR3 is made up of 14 amino acids. The ends were cut back, 5 bases at V and 2 bases at J, with 7 bases in the middle.

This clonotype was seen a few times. The CDR3 DNA is TGCGCCAGCAGGAACACTGAAGCTTTCTTT. Amino acids: CASRNTEAFF. V usage is TRBV10-2 and J usage is TRBJ1-1; D unresolved. Trimming cost V 6 bases and J 1 base, with 0 bases left between them. The CDR3 totals 10 residues. In germline, CDR1 is WSHSY, CDR2 SAAADI.

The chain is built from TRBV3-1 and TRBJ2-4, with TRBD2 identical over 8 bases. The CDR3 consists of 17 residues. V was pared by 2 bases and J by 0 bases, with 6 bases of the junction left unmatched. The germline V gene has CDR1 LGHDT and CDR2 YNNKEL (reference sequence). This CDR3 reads CASSQYGGAGAKNIQYF. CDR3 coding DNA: TGTGCCAGCAGCCAATACGGGGGGGCGGGAGCCAAAAACATTCAGTACTTC.

The CDR3 coding sequence is TGCAGTGCTCCGGGACAGGGGATGAACACTGAAGCTTTCTTT. It encodes CSAPGQGMNTEAFF. The chain combines TRBV20-1 with TRBJ1-1, with 10 nucleotides matching TRBD1. Germline CDR1 and CDR2: DFQATT and SNEGSKA (reference sequence). CDR3 length equals 14 residues. The ends lost 5 bases at V and 0 bases at J; junction bases unmatched: 3.